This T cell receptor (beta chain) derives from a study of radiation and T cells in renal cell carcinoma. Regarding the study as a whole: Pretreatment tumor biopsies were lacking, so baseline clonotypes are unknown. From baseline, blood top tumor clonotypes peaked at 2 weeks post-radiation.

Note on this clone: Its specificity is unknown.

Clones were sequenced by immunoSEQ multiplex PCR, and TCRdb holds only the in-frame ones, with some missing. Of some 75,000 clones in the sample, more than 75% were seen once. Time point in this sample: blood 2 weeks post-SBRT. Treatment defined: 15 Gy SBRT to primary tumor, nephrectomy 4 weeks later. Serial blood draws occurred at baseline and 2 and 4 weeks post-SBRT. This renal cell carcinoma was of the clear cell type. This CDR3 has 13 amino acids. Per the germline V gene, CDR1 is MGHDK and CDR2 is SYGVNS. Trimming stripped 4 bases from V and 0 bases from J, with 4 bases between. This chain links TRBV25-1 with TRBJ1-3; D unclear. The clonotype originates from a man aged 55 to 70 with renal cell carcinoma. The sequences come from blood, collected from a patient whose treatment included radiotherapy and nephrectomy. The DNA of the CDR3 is TGTGCCAGCAGTGTCTCCTCTGGAAACACCATATATTTT. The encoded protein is CASSVSSGNTIYF.